This T cell receptor (beta chain) was profiled in a study of T-cell reconstitution after alpha-beta-depleted transplantation in children. This clonotype was counted between two and nine times. A library of TCRbeta sequences, prepared with unique molecular identifiers, was generated. TCRdb re-derived calls from the PCR reads in MiXCR, one entry per CDR3 protein. The table records more than 500,000 distinct CDR3 sequences, about an eighth of them present only once. The CDR3 has 14 amino acids. V lost 4 bases and J 8 bases, leaving 13 bases between the germline ends. Germline CDR1 SGHDT, CDR2 YYEEEE. This specimen consisted of PBMCs, mostly from graft donor cells, obtained 180 days after TCRalphabeta/CD19-depleted stem cell transplant. The chain links TRBV5-6 to TRBJ1-6, with TRBD1 as a possible D gene (5 bases). This sequence originates from a female patient younger than 10 who had a stem cell transplant for aplastic anemia, so the T cells may come from the graft donor. CDR3 sequence (DNA): TGTGCCAGCAGCCCGGACATGCGGGATTCACCCCTCCACTTT. Protein product: CASSPDMRDSPLHF.